This T cell receptor (beta chain) was identified in a study of regulatory T cells in long-lasting Graves disease. The time point here: persistent/refractory GD, antithyroid drugs over 5 years with positive TRAb. From PBMCs, RNA was extracted and then used to make the TCR library. This clonotype appeared a few times. iRepertoire HTBI primers and Arm-PCR of CDR3 regions built TCR beta libraries. Original methodology: Identification across samples found some 60 TRBV and 12 to 15 TRBJ segments. TCRdb reprocessed the multiplex PCR reads with MiXCR, giving one entry per CDR3 protein. The V and J calls, along with clone size, are taken from TCRdb and not from the paper's own processing. The repertoire consists of 300,000 to 400,000 distinct CDR3 sequences, with 20% occurring once and the leading ten covering over 25%. J was trimmed by 4 bases and V by 3 bases; bases with no gene match: 14. The CDR3 totals 17 residues. The V gene's germline CDR1 is SGHDT and CDR2 YYEEEE.

The chain is built from TRBV5-6 and TRBJ2-5, with TRBD2 matching 8 bases. The TCR was taken from a female donor with Graves disease. The material was peripheral blood mononuclear cells (PBMCs), obtained when the disease was refractory, from a patient treated with antithyroid drugs. CDR3 in DNA: TGTGCCAGCAGCTGGGGGCCGGGACTAGTCCAGGGAGAGACCCAGTACTTC. It encodes CASSWGPGLVQGETQYF.